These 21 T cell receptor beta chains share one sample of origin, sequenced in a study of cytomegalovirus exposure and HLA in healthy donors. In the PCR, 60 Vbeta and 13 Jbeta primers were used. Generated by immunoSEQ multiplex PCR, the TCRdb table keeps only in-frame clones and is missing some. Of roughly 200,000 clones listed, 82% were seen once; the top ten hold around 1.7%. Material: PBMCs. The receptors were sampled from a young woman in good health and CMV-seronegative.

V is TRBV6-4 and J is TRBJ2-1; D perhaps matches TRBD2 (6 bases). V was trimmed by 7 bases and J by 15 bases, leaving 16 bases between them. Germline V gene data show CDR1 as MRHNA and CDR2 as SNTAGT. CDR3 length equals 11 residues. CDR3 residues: CASNPGTEGFF. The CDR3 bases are TGTGCCAGCAACCCAGGGACTGAAGGGTTCTTC.

CDR3 amino acids: CASWTGEAPNTEAFF. The DNA for the CDR3 is TGTGCCAGTTGGACAGGGGAGGCGCCGAACACTGAAGCTTTCTTT. V gene TRBV19 combines with J gene TRBJ1-1, with 9 bases lining up with TRBD1. This CDR3 has 15 amino acids. J lost 1 base, V lost 8 bases, and 8 bases had no gene match. CDR1 is LNHDA and CDR2 is SQIVND in the germline V gene (reference sequence).

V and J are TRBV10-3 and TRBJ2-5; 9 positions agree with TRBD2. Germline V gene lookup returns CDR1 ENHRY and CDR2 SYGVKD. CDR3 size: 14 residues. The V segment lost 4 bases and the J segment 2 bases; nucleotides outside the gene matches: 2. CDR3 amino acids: CAISAAGGQETQYF. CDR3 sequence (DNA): TGTGCCATCAGTGCGGCGGGAGGGCAAGAGACCCAGTACTTC.

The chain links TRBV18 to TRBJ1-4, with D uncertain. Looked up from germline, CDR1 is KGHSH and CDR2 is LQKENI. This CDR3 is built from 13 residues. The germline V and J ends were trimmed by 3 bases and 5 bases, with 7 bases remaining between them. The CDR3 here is CASSPGLNEKLFF. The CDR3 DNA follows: TGTGCCAGCTCACCCGGTTTGAATGAAAAACTGTTTTTT.

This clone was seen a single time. CDR3 amino acids: CAWSRDGTDTQYF. CDR3 sequence (DNA): TGTGCCTGGAGTCGCGACGGGACAGATACGCAGTATTTT. The chain joins TRBV30 to TRBJ2-3; D is unclear. Trimming removed 2 bases from V and 3 bases from J, with 9 bases in between. Germline values: CDR1 GTSNPN, CDR2 SVGIG (reference sequence). This CDR3 has 13 residues. The full variable domain, with the rest looked up from reference TRBV30 and TRBJ2-3, is SQTIHQWPATLVQPVGSPLSLECTVEGTSNPNLYWYRQAAGRGLQLLFYSVGIGQISSEVPQNLSASRPQDRQFILSSKKLLLSDSGFYLCAWSRDGTDTQYFGPGTRLTVL.

CDR3 nucleotide sequence: TGCGCCAGCAGCTGGGTGACAGGGGCCCTCTCTGGAAACACCATATATTTT. Translated: CASSWVTGALSGNTIYF. The chain links TRBV5-1 to TRBJ1-3, with 8 positions matching TRBD1. Germline V CDR1 and CDR2: SGHRS, YFSETQ. V gave up 3 bases and J gave up 0 bases; unmatched junction bases: 8. This CDR3 region has 17 residues.

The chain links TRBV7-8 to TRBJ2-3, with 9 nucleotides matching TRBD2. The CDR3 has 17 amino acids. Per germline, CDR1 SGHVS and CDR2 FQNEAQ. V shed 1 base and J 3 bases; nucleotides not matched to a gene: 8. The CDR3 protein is CASSLGRGSGSTDTQYF. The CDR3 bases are TGTGCCAGCAGCTTAGGTAGGGGTAGCGGGAGTACAGATACGCAGTATTTT.

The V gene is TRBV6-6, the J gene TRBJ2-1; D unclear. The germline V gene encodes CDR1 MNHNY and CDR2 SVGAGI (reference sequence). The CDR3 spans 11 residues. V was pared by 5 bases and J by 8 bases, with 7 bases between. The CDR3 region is CASSNQYEQFF. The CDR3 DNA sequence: TGTGCCAGCAGTAACCAGTATGAGCAGTTCTTC.

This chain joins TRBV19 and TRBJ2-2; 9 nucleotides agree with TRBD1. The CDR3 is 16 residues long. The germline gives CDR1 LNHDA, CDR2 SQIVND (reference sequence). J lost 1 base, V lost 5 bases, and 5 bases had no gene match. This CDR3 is CASSEPGQGNTGELFF. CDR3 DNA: TGTGCCAGTAGTGAACCGGGACAGGGGAACACCGGGGAGCTGTTTTTT.

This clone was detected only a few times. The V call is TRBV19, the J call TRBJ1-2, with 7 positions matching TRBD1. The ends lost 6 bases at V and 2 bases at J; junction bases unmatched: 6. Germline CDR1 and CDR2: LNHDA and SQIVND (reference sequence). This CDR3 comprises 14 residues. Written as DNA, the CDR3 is TGTGCCAGTAGAGGACAGGTTCTCAACTATGGCTACACCTTC. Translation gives CASRGQVLNYGYTF.

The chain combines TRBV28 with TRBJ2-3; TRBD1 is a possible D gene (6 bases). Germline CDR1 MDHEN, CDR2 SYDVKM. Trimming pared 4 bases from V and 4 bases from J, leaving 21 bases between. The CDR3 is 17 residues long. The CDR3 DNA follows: TGTGCCAGCAGTTCCTCACAACTACAGGGCCCCCCAGATACGCAGTATTTT. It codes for CASSSSQLQGPPDTQYF.

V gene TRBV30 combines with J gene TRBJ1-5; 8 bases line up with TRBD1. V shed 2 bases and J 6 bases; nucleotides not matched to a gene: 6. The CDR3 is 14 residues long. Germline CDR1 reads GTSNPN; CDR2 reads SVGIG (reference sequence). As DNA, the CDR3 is TGTGCCTGGAGTCTAGCAGGGGGCACTCAGCCCCAGCATTTT. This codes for CAWSLAGGTQPQHF.

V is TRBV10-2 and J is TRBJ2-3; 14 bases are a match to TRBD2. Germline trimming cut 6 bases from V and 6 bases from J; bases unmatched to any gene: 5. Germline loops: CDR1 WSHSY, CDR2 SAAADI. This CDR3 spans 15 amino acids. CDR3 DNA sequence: TGCGCCAGCAGCCGGACTAGCGGGAGGTCGGATACGCAGTATTTT. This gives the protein CASSRTSGRSDTQYF.

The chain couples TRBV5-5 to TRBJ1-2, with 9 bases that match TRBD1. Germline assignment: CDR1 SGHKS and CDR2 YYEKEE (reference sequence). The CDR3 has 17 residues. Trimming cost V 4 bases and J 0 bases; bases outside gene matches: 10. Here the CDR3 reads CASSLGTGSLANYGYTF. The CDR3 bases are TGTGCCAGCAGCCTGGGGACAGGGAGTCTAGCTAACTATGGCTACACCTTC.

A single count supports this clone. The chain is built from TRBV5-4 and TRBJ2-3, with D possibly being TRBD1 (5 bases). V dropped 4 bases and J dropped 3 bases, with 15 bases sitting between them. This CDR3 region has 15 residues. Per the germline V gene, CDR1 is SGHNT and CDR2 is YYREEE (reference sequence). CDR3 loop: CASSGAVLETDTQYF. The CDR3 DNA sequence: TGTGCCAGCAGCGGGGCAGTGTTGGAGACAGATACGCAGTATTTT.

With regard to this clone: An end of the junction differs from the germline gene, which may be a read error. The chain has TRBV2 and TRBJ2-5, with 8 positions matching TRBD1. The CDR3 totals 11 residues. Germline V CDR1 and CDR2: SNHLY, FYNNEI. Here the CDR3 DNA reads TGTGCCAGCAGTGCCGGACAGGGTTTTCACTTC. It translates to CASSAGQGFHF.

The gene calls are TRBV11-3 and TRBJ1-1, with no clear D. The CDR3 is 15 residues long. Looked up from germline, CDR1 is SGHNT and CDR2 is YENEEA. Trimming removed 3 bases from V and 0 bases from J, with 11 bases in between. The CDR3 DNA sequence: TGTGCCAGCAGCTTGATCGGCGGAATGAACACTGAAGCTTTCTTT. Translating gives CASSLIGGMNTEAFF.

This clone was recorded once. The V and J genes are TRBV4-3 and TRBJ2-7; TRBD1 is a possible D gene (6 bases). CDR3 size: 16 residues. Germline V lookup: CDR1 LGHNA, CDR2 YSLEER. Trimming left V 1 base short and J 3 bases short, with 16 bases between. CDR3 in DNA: TGCGCCAGCAGCCAAGGGGGGCGAGAGAGTCTCTACGAGCAGTACTTC. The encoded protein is CASSQGGRESLYEQYF.

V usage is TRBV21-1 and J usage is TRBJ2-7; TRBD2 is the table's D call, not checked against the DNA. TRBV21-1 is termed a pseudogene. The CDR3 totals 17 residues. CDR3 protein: CASSKVAAINGSYEQYV. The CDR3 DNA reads TGTGCCAGCAGCAAAGTAGCGGCGATCAATGGGTCCTACGAGCAGTACGTC.

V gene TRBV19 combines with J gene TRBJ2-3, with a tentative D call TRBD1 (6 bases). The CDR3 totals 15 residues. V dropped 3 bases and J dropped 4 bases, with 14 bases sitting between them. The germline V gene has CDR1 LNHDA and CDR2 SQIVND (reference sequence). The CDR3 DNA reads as TGTGCCAGTAGTATTTGGGCGGACAGCTCAGATACGCAGTATTTT. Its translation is CASSIWADSSDTQYF.

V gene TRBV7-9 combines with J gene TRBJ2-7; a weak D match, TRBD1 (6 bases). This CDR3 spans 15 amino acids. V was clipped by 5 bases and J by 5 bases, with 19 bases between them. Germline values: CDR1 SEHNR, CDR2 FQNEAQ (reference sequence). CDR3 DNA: TGTGCCAGCAGCGCGACAGGAGTCGGAGTCCACGAGCAGTACTTC. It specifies CASSATGVGVHEQYF.